This TCR beta chain was documented in a study of OX40 agonist ivuxolimab in advanced cancers. Study information: Three dose-escalation patients had partial responses: one with hepatocellular carcinoma and two with cutaneous melanoma.

Trimming left V 5 bases short and J 4 bases short, with 14 bases between. Germline V lookup: CDR1 SEHNR, CDR2 FQNEAQ (reference sequence). The CDR3 is made up of 14 amino acids. Generated by immunoSEQ multiplex PCR, the TCRdb table keeps only in-frame clones and is missing some. Among 60,000 to 70,000 clones listed, roughly four fifths were seen once. This sequence originates from an adult with an advanced solid tumor such as melanoma, head and neck, liver or kidney cancer. This chain links TRBV7-9 with TRBJ1-1; D call uncertain. The sequencing here drew on CD4+ or CD8+ T cells sorted from blood, taken in a trial of the OX40 agonist ivuxolimab. The CDR3 sequence is CASSPTGLSTEAFF. The CDR3, as DNA: TGTGCCAGCAGCCCAACCGGCTTATCCACTGAAGCTTTCTTT.